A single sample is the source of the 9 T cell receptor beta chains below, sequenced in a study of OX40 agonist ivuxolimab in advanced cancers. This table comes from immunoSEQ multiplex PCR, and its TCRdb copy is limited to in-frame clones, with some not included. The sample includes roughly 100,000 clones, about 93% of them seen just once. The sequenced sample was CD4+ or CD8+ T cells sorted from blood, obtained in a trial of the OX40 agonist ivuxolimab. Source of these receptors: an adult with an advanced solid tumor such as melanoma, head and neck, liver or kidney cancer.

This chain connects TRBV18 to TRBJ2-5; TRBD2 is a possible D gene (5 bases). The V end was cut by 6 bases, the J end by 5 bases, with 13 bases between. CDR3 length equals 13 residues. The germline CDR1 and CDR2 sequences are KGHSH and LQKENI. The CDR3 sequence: CASSITWRETQYF. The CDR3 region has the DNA TGTGCCAGCTCGATAACCTGGAGGGAGACCCAGTACTTC.

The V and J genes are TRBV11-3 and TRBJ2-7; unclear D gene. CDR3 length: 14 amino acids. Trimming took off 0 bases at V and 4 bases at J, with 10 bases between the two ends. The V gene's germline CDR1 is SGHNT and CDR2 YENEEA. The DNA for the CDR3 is TGTGCCAGCAGCTTAGAGGTAGAGTCTTACGAGCAGTACTTC. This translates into CASSLEVESYEQYF.

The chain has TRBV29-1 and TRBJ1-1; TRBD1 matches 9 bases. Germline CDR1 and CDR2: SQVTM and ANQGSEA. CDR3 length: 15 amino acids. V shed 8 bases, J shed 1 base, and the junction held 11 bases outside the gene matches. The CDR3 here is CSLTNPGQGNTEAFF. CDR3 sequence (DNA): TGCAGCTTGACGAACCCGGGACAGGGGAACACTGAAGCTTTCTTT.

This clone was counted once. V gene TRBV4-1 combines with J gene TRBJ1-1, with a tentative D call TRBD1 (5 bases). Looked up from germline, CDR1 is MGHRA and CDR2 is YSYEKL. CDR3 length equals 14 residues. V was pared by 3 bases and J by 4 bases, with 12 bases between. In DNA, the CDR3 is TGCGCCAGCAGCCAGCTGGGGGGACCCACTGAAGCTTTCTTT. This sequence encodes CASSQLGGPTEAFF.

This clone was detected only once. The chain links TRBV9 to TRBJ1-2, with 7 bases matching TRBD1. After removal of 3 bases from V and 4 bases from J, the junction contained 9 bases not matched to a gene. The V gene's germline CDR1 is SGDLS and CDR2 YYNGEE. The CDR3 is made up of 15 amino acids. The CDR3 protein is CASSAENRGTYGYTF. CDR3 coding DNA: TGTGCCAGCAGCGCAGAAAACAGGGGCACCTATGGCTACACCTTC. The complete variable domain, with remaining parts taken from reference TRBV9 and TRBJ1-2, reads DSGVTQTPKHLITATGQRVTLRCSPRSGDLSVYWYQQSLDQGLQFLIQYYNGEERAKGNILERFSAQQFPDLHSELNLSSLELGDSALYFCASSAENRGTYGYTFGSGTRLTVV.

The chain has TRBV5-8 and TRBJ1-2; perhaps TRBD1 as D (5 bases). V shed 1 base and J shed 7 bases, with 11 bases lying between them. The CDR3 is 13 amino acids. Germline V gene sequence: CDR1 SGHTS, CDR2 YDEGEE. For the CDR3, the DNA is TGTGCCAGCAGCTTGAATAGGGACCGTGGCTACACCTTC. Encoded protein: CASSLNRDRGYTF.

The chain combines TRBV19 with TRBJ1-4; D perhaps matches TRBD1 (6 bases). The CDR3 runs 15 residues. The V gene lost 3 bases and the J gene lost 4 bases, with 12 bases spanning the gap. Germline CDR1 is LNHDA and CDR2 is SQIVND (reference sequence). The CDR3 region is CASSIGGAFNEKLFF. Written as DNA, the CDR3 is TGTGCCAGTAGTATCGGGGGGGCTTTTAATGAAAAACTGTTTTTT.

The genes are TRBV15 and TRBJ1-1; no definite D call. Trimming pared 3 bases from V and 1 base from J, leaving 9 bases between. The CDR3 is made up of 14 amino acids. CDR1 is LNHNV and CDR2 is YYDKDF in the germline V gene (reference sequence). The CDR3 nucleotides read TGTGCCACCAGCAGGCTCAATACGAACACTGAAGCTTTCTTT. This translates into CATSRLNTNTEAFF.

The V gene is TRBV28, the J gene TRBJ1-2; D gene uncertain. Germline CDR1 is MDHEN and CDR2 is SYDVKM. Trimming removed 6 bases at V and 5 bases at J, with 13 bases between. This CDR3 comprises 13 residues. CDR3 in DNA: TGTGCCAGCAGAGTGCCACGGCCTTATGGCTACACCTTC. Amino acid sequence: CASRVPRPYGYTF.